Listed below are T cell receptor beta chains from one sample, sequenced in a study of cytomegalovirus exposure and HLA in healthy donors. Generated by immunoSEQ multiplex PCR, the TCRdb table keeps only in-frame clones and is missing some. The repertoire has a few hundred thousand clones, roughly 80% of them found once; the top ten carry around a sixth. Sequences were obtained from PBMCs. All receptors come from a man aged 40-55 years in good health and CMV-seronegative. Each CDR3 is given with its conserved first and last residue. The D gene is left open where the match is weak. The size of a clone is reported for some rows only, either as once, few or many, or as a class for expanded clones.

v_call	j_call	clone_size	cdr3_length	d_call	cdr3_aa	cdr3_nt
TRBV2	TRBJ2-7	-	12	TRBD1	CASGQGTYEQYF	TGTGCCAGTGGACAGGGAACCTACGAGCAGTACTTC
TRBV25-1	TRBJ1-4	-	15	-	CASSLGTPKNEKLFF	TGTGCCAGCAGCTTGGGGACACCGAAAAATGAAAAACTGTTTTTT
TRBV19	TRBJ1-5	few	14	-	CASSIRQGGQPQHF	TGTGCCAGTAGTATAAGACAAGGGGGTCAGCCCCAGCATTTT
TRBV4-1	TRBJ1-1	few	15	-	CASSQAGELNTEAFF	TGCGCCAGCAGCCAAGCCGGGGAATTGAACACTGAAGCTTTCTTT
TRBV10-1	TRBJ2-2	-	13	-	CASSRPDTGELFF	TGCGCCAGCAGCCGTCCTGACACCGGGGAGCTGTTTTTT
TRBV5-6	TRBJ2-2	few	16	-	CASSLLWKGKDGELFF	TGTGCCAGCAGCTTGTTATGGAAGGGGAAGGACGGGGAGCTGTTTTTT
TRBV2	TRBJ1-1	once	14	TRBD1	CASRKQGASTEAFF	TGTGCCAGCAGAAAACAGGGGGCCTCCACTGAAGCTTTCTTT
TRBV15	TRBJ1-2	-	17	TRBD1	CATSRSPRDRTNYGYTF	TGTGCCACCAGCAGATCACCCAGGGACAGAACTAACTATGGCTACACCTTC
TRBV30	TRBJ2-3	-	14	-	CAWSVPGNTDTQYF	TGTGCCTGGAGTGTCCCCGGGAACACAGATACGCAGTATTTT
TRBV19	TRBJ2-6	-	18	TRBD2	CASSPSSGRASGANVLTF	TGTGCCAGTAGTCCGTCTAGCGGGAGGGCCAGTGGGGCCAACGTCCTGACTTTC
TRBV6-1	TRBJ1-5	-	15	TRBD1	CASRGTGGGNQPQHF	TGTGCCAGCAGGGGGACAGGTGGGGGCAATCAGCCCCAGCATTTT
TRBV7-3	TRBJ2-7	once	12	TRBD2	CASGPGGYEQYF	TGTGCCAGCGGGCCGGGGGGCTACGAGCAGTACTTC
TRBV27	TRBJ2-2	-	15	-	CASSLRGGRGGELFF	TGTGCCAGCAGTTTGAGGGGGGGGCGAGGCGGGGAGCTGTTTTTT
TRBV5-1	TRBJ1-6	-	15	TRBD1	CASSLGGTGDSPLHF	TGCGCCAGCAGCTTAGGTGGGACAGGGGATTCACCCCTCCACTTT
TRBV5-1	TRBJ1-1	-	14	TRBD1	CASSLGDSNTEAFF	TGCGCCAGCAGCTTGGGGGACAGTAACACTGAAGCTTTCTTT
TRBV19	TRBJ2-7	-	11	-	CASTDPGEQYF	TGTGCCAGTACTGACCCGGGAGAGCAGTACTTC
TRBV6-1	TRBJ1-1	few	16	-	CASSVRTLAMNTEAFF	TGTGCCAGCAGTGTTCGGACCTTAGCGATGAACACTGAAGCTTTCTTT
TRBV27	TRBJ2-2	few	12	-	CASSLWPGELFF	TGTGCCAGCAGTTTATGGCCCGGGGAGCTGTTTTTT
TRBV11-2	TRBJ2-5	-	15	-	CASSPGWGNQETQYF	TGTGCCAGCAGCCCCGGGTGGGGCAACCAAGAGACCCAGTACTTC
TRBV7-2	TRBJ2-3	-	15	-	CASSLVYRYTDTQYF	TGTGCCAGCAGCTTGGTTTACAGGTACACAGATACGCAGTATTTT
TRBV5-1	TRBJ1-4	-	15	TRBD1	CASTSSGTGDEKLFF	TGCGCCAGCACTAGTTCCGGGACAGGGGATGAAAAACTGTTTTTT
TRBV27	TRBJ2-2	once	13	-	CASSLVGAGELFF	TGTGCCAGCAGTCTAGTAGGGGCTGGGGAGCTGTTTTTT
TRBV7-2	TRBJ2-2	-	17	TRBD2	CASSPSGGPHLRGELFF	TGTGCCAGCAGCCCCTCGGGGGGACCACATCTCAGGGGGGAGCTGTTTTTT
TRBV6-5	TRBJ1-2	few	12	-	CASRSTSYGYTF	TGTGCCAGCAGATCCACGAGCTATGGCTACACCTTC
TRBV4-2	TRBJ2-3	-	15	-	CARLYRATGTDTQYF	TGTGCCAGGCTATACAGGGCAACGGGTACAGATACGCAGTATTTT
TRBV28	TRBJ2-1	-	15	TRBD2	CASSLGLAGENEQFF	TGTGCCAGCAGTTTGGGACTAGCGGGAGAAAATGAGCAGTTCTTC
TRBV19	TRBJ1-1	once	13	-	CASSINRNTEAFF	TGTGCCAGTAGTATAAACAGGAACACTGAAGCTTTCTTT
TRBV7-9	TRBJ1-5	-	16	-	CASSWSGPLGHQPQHF	TGTGCCAGCAGCTGGTCAGGCCCACTAGGCCATCAGCCCCAGCATTTT
TRBV27	TRBJ2-1	-	15	TRBD1	CASSRTGQAYNEQFF	TGTGCCAGCAGTCGCACGGGACAGGCCTACAATGAGCAGTTCTTC
TRBV18	TRBJ2-7	once	17	TRBD1	CASSPKILGTGEDEQYF	TGTGCCAGCTCACCCAAAATATTAGGGACAGGGGAAGACGAGCAGTACTTC
TRBV4-1	TRBJ2-5	-	15	-	CASSQDVLAKETQYF	TGCGCCAGCAGCCAAGATGTCCTAGCCAAAGAGACCCAGTACTTC
TRBV28	TRBJ2-1	few	13	-	CASTRGSGAEQFF	TGTGCCAGCACCCGAGGGTCAGGGGCTGAGCAGTTCTTC
TRBV7-6	TRBJ1-3	-	16	TRBD1	CASSLQGALFGNTIYF	TGTGCCAGCAGCTTACAGGGGGCATTATTTGGAAACACCATATATTTT
TRBV29-1	TRBJ2-2	-	14	TRBD2	CSVESGGGPGELFF	TGCAGCGTTGAATCGGGCGGGGGTCCCGGGGAGCTGTTTTTT
TRBV7-2	TRBJ2-2	-	15	-	CASSLDGVNTGELFF	TGTGCCAGCAGCTTAGACGGGGTTAACACCGGGGAGCTGTTTTTT
TRBV19	TRBJ1-5	-	14	-	CASTHRVLEQPQHF	TGTGCCAGTACCCACAGGGTCTTGGAGCAGCCCCAGCATTTT
TRBV2	TRBJ1-1	-	13	-	CASSAAGITEAFF	TGTGCCAGCAGTGCCGCAGGAATCACTGAAGCTTTCTTT